This TCR beta chain came from a study of human T cells and chemical hapten exposure. As for the study in general: Patients, a majority of them female, were diagnosed with alopecia areata, totalis or universalis. Study-wide results and caveats: Sensitization with DPC brought no change to TCRs above 1 in 1000 in frequency. The study found expanded TCRs formed significantly more large CDR3 similarity clusters than controls.

The ends were cut back, 7 bases at V and 10 bases at J, with 17 bases in the middle. CDR1 and CDR2 from the germline V gene are MNHNS and SASEGT. The CDR3 has 12 amino acids. As to time point: pre-sensitization, week 0. The treatment denotes: therapeutic diphenylcyclopropenone sensitization with weekly scalp DPC. This clonotype appeared many times. Its cognate antigen is unknown. In TCRdb, the RACE reads were re-called with MiXCR into one record per CDR3 protein. The sample shows around 300,000 distinct CDR3 sequences, approximately 5.8% of them seen only once. The chain employs TRBV6-1 and TRBJ2-7; D could derive from TRBD1 or TRBD2 (5 bases each). The starting material was whole blood, obtained in connection with sensitization to the hapten diphenylcyclopropenone (DPC). The receptor was isolated from a woman in her late teens or twenties with alopecia areata. Some clones in this sample may be carry-over from other donors' samples. In DNA form, the CDR3 reads TGTGCCAGCATCCGGGGTCAGGGAAATCAGTACTTC. It codes for CASIRGQGNQYF.